The clone carrying this T cell receptor beta chain was detected ten times or more. The target antigen is unknown. This record comes from a study of tumor-infiltrating lymphocytes in primary liver carcinoma. Points from the study as a whole: The study found a significantly higher top-250-clone fraction in tumors than in blood (p = 0.039).

The study extracted blood RNA from unsorted whole blood and also extracted germline DNA. The study enrolled treatment-naive patients with chronic HBV infection. Starting from approximately 470 ng of total RNA, TCR beta cDNA was produced with a primer in the constant region. Investigators got TCR beta libraries out of three nested multiplex PCR rounds, done with slightly modified ARM-PCR. MiXCR, run by TCRdb on the multiplex PCR reads, gives a single entry per CDR3 protein. The repertoire consists of under 200,000 distinct CDR3 sequences, with roughly 61% occurring once and the leading ten covering 5.5% to 9%. Sequencing input: peripheral blood. The receptor was isolated from a woman aged 55-69 years with primary liver carcinoma and hepatitis B virus infection.

The CDR3 is CASSGQGVKAEAFF. The CDR3 nucleotides read TGTGCCAGCAGCGGGCAGGGCGTAAAAGCTGAAGCTTTCTTT. The chain combines TRBV12-3 or TRBV12-4 with TRBJ1-1, with a possible D match to TRBD1 (5 bases). The CDR3 contains 14 residues. Between the trimmed V and J ends, which lost 6 bases and 6 bases, there was a span of 17 bases.